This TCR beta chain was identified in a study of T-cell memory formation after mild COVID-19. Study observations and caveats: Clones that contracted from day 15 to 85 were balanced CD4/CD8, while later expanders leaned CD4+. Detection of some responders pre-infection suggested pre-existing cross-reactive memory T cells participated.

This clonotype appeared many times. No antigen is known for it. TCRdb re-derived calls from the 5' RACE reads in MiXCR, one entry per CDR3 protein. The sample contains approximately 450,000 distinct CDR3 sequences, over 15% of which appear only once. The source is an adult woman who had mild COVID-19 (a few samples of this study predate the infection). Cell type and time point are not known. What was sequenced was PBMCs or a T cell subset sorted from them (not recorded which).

The CDR3 sequence is CASSQGLLAPYEQYF. The CDR3 region has the DNA TGCGCCAGCAGCCAAGGTTTACTAGCCCCCTACGAGCAGTACTTC. This chain joins TRBV4-3 and TRBJ2-7; possibly TRBD2 for D (6 bases). V lost 1 base and J lost 2, with 12 bases in between. The CDR3 is made up of 15 amino acids. Germline V gene data show CDR1 as LGHNA and CDR2 as YSLEER.